This T cell receptor beta chain stems from a study of blood T cell repertoires in COVID-19. Study context: The study drew acute and convalescent COVID-19 samples from the United States, Italy and Spain. T cells, B-cell-depleted T cells, or PBMCs provided the cDNA or gDNA that served as material.

This clone came up a few times. This CDR3 region has 15 residues. V lost 0 bases to trimming and J lost 8 bases; unmatched junction nucleotides: 5. Germline CDR1 is MNHEY and CDR2 is SVGEGT. Authors' methods: Estimation of nucleated cell counts relied on the amplification of reference gene primers. Clones were read by immunoSEQ multiplex PCR, and TCRdb kept only the in-frame ones, dropping some. Clone size and the V and J calls come from that table; the DNA yielded D and trimming. The sample shows around 40,000 clones, under 90% of them seen only once. The sequencing sample was made of peripheral blood. This sequence joins TRBV6-2 or TRBV6-3 and TRBJ2-1; 9 nucleotides align to TRBD2. The origin of this receptor is a man aged 45 to 65 with active COVID-19. CDR3: CASSYSKAGGHEQFF. As DNA, the CDR3 is TGTGCCAGCAGTTACTCGAAGGCGGGAGGGCATGAGCAGTTCTTC.